This T cell receptor (beta chain) derives from a study of cytotoxic CD8 clonotypes in ibrutinib-treated CLL. About the study: On average, 94,082 productive rearrangements and under 300,000 productive templates per sample. General study findings and limits: Shared public clonotypes were rare, and on treatment they either got smaller or stayed the same.

With regard to this clone: Its antigen is not known.

TCRdb's copy holds only in-frame clones and misses some; the assay was immunoSEQ multiplex PCR. The sample includes under 300,000 clones, more than 70% of them seen just once. The germline V and J ends were trimmed by 5 bases and 5 bases, with 13 bases remaining between them. Germline V lookup: CDR1 SGDLS, CDR2 YYNGEE. This CDR3 has 13 residues. The chain carries TRBV9 and TRBJ1-1; D unresolved. Sequencing used PBMCs, obtained at disease progression, from a patient treated with ibrutinib. The clonotype originates from a human donor with chronic lymphocytic leukemia. The CDR3 here is CASSRLEVTEAFF. The CDR3 bases are TGTGCCAGCAGTCGCCTGGAGGTTACTGAAGCTTTCTTT.